The T cell receptor beta chain under discussion was sequenced for a study of shared clonotypes between healthy human individuals. At the level of the study: The donor group consisted of a couple of women and a few men, aged 18 to 49.

Trimming took 0 bases from V and 1 from J, leaving 9 bases between them. The germline V gene encodes CDR1 MNHEY and CDR2 SMNVEV (reference sequence). CDR3 length: 15 residues. Worth noting for this clone: The sample has other DNA sequences that encode this CDR3 too.

Unsorted PBMC replicate PCRs used about 290 ng DNA, 25,000 to 35,000 T cell genomes. The table came from immunoSEQ multiplex PCR; TCRdb's copy has only in-frame clones and leaves some out. The table lists 450,000 to 500,000 clones, about 80% of them singletons. Donors included only healthy HIV-negative adults lacking recent acute infections or vaccinations. The chain uses TRBV27 and TRBJ2-5; D not certain. The source is a woman aged 35 to 49 in good health. Some clones in this sample may be carry-over from other donors' samples. The sequenced sample was PBMCs. CDR3 sequence: CASSLSRQAQETQYF. The DNA for the CDR3 is TGTGCCAGCAGTTTATCAAGGCAGGCCCAAGAGACCCAGTACTTC.